This passage covers 17 T cell receptor beta chains from one sample sequenced in a study of CD8 T cells in Susac syndrome. Random hexamers served to reverse transcribe roughly 0.5 to 1 ug RNA. TCRdb used MiXCR to reprocess the immunoSEQ multiplex PCR reads, holding one entry per CDR3 protein. The data contain tens of thousands of distinct CDR3 sequences, approximately 96% of them singletons. Material for sequencing was CD8+ T cells from PBMCs. Receptors originate from a human donor with Susac syndrome.

The chain carries TRBV30 and TRBJ2-1, with 9 positions matching TRBD2. V was pared by 2 bases and J by 0 bases, with 5 bases of the junction left unmatched. This CDR3 contains 16 residues. Germline loops: CDR1 GTSNPN, CDR2 SVGIG (reference sequence). CDR3 DNA: TGTGCCTGGAGTAACCTAGCGGGGAGCTCCTACAATGAGCAGTTCTTC. Amino acids: CAWSNLAGSSYNEQFF.

V and J are TRBV4-3 and TRBJ1-6; tentative D call: TRBD1 (5 bases). Between the trimmed V and J ends, which lost 4 bases and 7 bases, there was a span of 11 bases. CDR3 size: 14 residues. Germline lookup yields CDR1 LGHNA and CDR2 YSLEER. The CDR3 sequence is CASSRQQDNSPLHF. The CDR3 DNA is TGCGCCAGCAGCCGACAACAGGACAATTCACCCCTCCACTTT.

The J gene is TRBJ1-1, the V gene TRBV20-1; D gene uncertain. The germline V gene encodes CDR1 DFQATT and CDR2 SNEGSKA (reference sequence). V was pared by 2 bases and J by 3 bases, with 10 bases between. This CDR3 has 13 residues. The chain's CDR3 is CSARSGRDTEAFF. For the CDR3, the DNA is TGCAGTGCTAGAAGTGGGAGGGACACTGAAGCTTTCTTT.

V is TRBV20-1 and J is TRBJ1-2; a possible D gene is TRBD1 (5 bases). Per germline, CDR1 DFQATT and CDR2 SNEGSKA (reference sequence). The CDR3 has 12 amino acids. CDR3 amino acids: CSATGANYGYTF. Here the CDR3 DNA reads TGCAGCGCCACGGGGGCTAACTATGGCTACACCTTC.

The chain combines TRBV29-1 with TRBJ2-3; perhaps TRBD2 as D (5 bases). The CDR3 runs 16 residues. The V gene lost 4 bases and the J gene lost 5 bases, with 22 bases spanning the gap. Germline CDR1 reads SQVTM; CDR2 reads ANQGSEA. CDR3 coding DNA: TGCAGCGTTGTGTGGTACAGCGGCAAAAGGGAAGATACGCAGTATTTT. This translates into CSVVWYSGKREDTQYF.

The rearrangement uses TRBV6-4 and TRBJ2-3, with 7 bases identical to TRBD1. The CDR3 covers 16 residues. Germline V gene sequence: CDR1 MRHNA, CDR2 SNTAGT. Trimming at V came to 2 bases and at J to 0 bases, leaving 5 bases not matched to a gene. The CDR3 DNA is TGTGCCAGCAGTGACCAGGGGGATTCTAGCACAGATACGCAGTATTTT. It encodes CASSDQGDSSTDTQYF.

This rearrangement joins TRBV28 to TRBJ2-7; D is possibly TRBD1 (5 bases). The V and J ends lost 6 bases and 0 bases respectively, with 12 bases between them. Germline assignment: CDR1 MDHEN and CDR2 SYDVKM. This CDR3 spans 14 amino acids. CDR3 amino acids: CASSQGRSSYEQYF. The CDR3 bases are TGTGCCAGCAGCCAGGGTCGGAGCTCCTACGAGCAGTACTTC.

The V gene is TRBV9, the J gene TRBJ1-6, with 10 bases fitting TRBD1. V shed 4 bases and J 7 bases; nucleotides not matched to a gene: 2. Looked up from germline, CDR1 is SGDLS and CDR2 is YYNGEE. CDR3 length equals 14 residues. As DNA, the CDR3 is TGTGCCAGCAGCCCGGGACAGGGGAATTCACCCCTCCACTTT. Protein: CASSPGQGNSPLHF.

The chain recombines TRBV15 with TRBJ2-6, with D tentatively TRBD2 (5 bases). V dropped 0 bases and J dropped 0 bases, with 9 bases sitting between them. The germline V gene encodes CDR1 LNHNV and CDR2 YYDKDF (reference sequence). The CDR3 extends over 17 amino acids. The CDR3 reads CATSRDSGPSGANVLTF. The CDR3 DNA is TGTGCCACCAGCAGAGACAGCGGTCCCTCTGGGGCCAACGTCCTGACTTTC.

The chain combines TRBV24-1 with TRBJ2-5; TRBD2 might be the D (6 bases). The CDR3 spans 15 residues. The germline V and J ends were trimmed by 7 bases and 2 bases, with 16 bases remaining between them. Germline CDR1 KGHDR, CDR2 SFDVKD. The CDR3 DNA follows: TGTGCCACCAGACCGCGGGACTCTGGTCAAGAGACCCAGTACTTC. The encoded protein is CATRPRDSGQETQYF.

This clonotype was detected once. The gene calls are TRBV29-1 and TRBJ2-7; unclear D gene. Germline loops: CDR1 SQVTM, CDR2 ANQGSEA. The CDR3 totals 13 residues. V was shortened by 5 bases and J by 4 bases, with 15 bases between the two germline ends. CDR3 region: CSVTGPDVYEQYF. CDR3 nucleotides: TGCAGCGTTACCGGGCCAGACGTTTACGAGCAGTACTTC.

This chain uses TRBV20-1 with TRBJ2-5, with TRBD2 matching 9 bases. The CDR3 totals 13 residues. J was trimmed by 3 bases and V by 6 bases; bases with no gene match: 5. The germline gives CDR1 DFQATT, CDR2 SNEGSKA (reference sequence). The CDR3 loop is CSADGGGEETQYF. The CDR3 coding sequence is TGCAGTGCCGACGGCGGGGGGGAAGAGACCCAGTACTTC.

The chain has TRBV27 and TRBJ2-1; 8 bases align to TRBD1. This CDR3 has 12 residues. Germline CDR1 MNHEY, CDR2 SMNVEV (reference sequence). V lost 4 bases and J lost 8; bases outside the gene matches: 1. The CDR3 is CASSSGGYEQFF. For the CDR3, the DNA is TGTGCCAGCAGTTCAGGGGGCTATGAGCAGTTCTTC.

This chain connects TRBV30 to TRBJ1-1; 8 nucleotides agree with TRBD1. This CDR3 spans 15 amino acids. Germline V lookup: CDR1 GTSNPN, CDR2 SVGIG (reference sequence). After removal of 3 bases from V and 6 bases from J, the junction contained 12 bases not matched to a gene. Here the CDR3 reads CAWSGRTGWISEAFF. The CDR3 region has the DNA TGTGCCTGGAGCGGAAGGACAGGGTGGATCTCTGAAGCTTTCTTT.

The V gene is TRBV20-1, the J gene TRBJ1-5; the D is unclear. Looked up from germline, CDR1 is DFQATT and CDR2 is SNEGSKA (reference sequence). Trimming left V 0 bases short and J 0 bases short, with 6 bases between. CDR3 length: 14 residues. The CDR3 protein is CSARDRLSNQPQHF. CDR3 bases: TGCAGTGCTAGAGACAGGCTTAGCAATCAGCCCCAGCATTTT.

J is TRBJ1-2 and V is TRBV27; TRBD1 aligns across 10 bases. This CDR3 has 15 residues. J gave up 2 bases and V 4 bases, and 4 bases lay outside the gene matches. CDR1 and CDR2 from the germline V gene are MNHEY and SMNVEV (reference sequence). The CDR3: CASSSRQGANYGYTF. For the CDR3, the DNA is TGTGCCAGCAGTTCCCGACAGGGGGCAAACTATGGCTACACCTTC.

The J gene is TRBJ2-6, the V gene TRBV7-9; D not certain. This CDR3 is built from 16 residues. Deletions cut 0 bases from V and 1 base from J, with 7 bases between. The germline V gene has CDR1 SEHNR and CDR2 FQNEAQ (reference sequence). For the CDR3, the DNA is TGTGCCAGCAGCTTAGCACGCCAGTCTGGGGCCAACGTCCTGACTTTC. It is translated as CASSLARQSGANVLTF.